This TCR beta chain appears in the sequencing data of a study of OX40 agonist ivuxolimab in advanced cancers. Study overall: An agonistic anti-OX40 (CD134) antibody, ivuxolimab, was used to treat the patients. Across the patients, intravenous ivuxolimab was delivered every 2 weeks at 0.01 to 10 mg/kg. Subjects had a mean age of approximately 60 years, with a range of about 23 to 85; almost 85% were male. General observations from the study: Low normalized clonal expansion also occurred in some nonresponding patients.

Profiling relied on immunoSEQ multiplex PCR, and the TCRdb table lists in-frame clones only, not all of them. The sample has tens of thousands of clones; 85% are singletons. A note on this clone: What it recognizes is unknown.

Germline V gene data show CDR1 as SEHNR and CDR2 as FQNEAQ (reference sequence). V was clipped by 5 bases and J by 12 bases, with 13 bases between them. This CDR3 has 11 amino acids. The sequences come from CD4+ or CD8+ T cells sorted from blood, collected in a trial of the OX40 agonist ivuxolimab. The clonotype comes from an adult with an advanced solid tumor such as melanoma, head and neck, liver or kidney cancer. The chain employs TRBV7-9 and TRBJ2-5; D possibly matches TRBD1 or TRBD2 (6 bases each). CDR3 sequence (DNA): TGTGCCAGCAGCCCCGAGGGGGGCAAGTACTTC. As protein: CASSPEGGKYF.